The 32 T cell receptor beta chains below were found in one sample sequenced in a study of PD-L1 blockade in urothelial cancer. Repertoires were generated with immunoSEQ multiplex PCR, while TCRdb's copy carries only in-frame clones and drops some. Seen here are tens of thousands of clones, just over 85% observed once, and the top ten hold 3.7%. The sequencing here drew on PBMCs, taken around atezolizumab (anti-PD-L1) treatment. Receptors were obtained from a man aged 45-60 years with urothelial cancer.

The chain links TRBV27 to TRBJ2-6, with unresolved D. This CDR3 region has 15 residues. CDR1 and CDR2 from the germline V gene are MNHEY and SMNVEV (reference sequence). The V and J ends lost 5 bases and 4 bases respectively, with 12 bases between them. The CDR3 region has the DNA TGTGCCAGCAGTCCGGAGTTGAGGGGGGCCAACGTCCTGACTTTC. Protein sequence: CASSPELRGANVLTF.

V usage is TRBV11-2 and J usage is TRBJ2-2; 9 bases are a match to TRBD1. CDR3 size: 15 residues. CDR1 is SGHAT and CDR2 is FQNNGV in the germline V gene. V gave up 7 bases and J gave up 10 bases; unmatched junction bases: 13. CDR3 sequence reads: CASTTGTGRLEELFF. Here the CDR3 DNA reads TGTGCCAGCACCACCGGGACAGGGAGATTGGAGGAGCTGTTTTTT.

The J gene is TRBJ2-2, the V gene TRBV6-1; 7 nucleotides match TRBD1. The V and J ends lost 2 bases and 2 bases, in that order; junction bases with no gene match: 5. Germline V lookup: CDR1 MNHNS, CDR2 SASEGT. This CDR3 is built from 16 residues. CDR3 region: CASSEPGTANTGELFF. CDR3 nucleotides: TGTGCCAGCAGTGAACCCGGGACAGCAAACACCGGGGAGCTGTTTTTT.

This chain connects TRBV27 to TRBJ2-7; D perhaps matches TRBD2 (5 bases). Germline-derived CDR1 and CDR2 are MNHEY and SMNVEV (reference sequence). The CDR3 is 14 amino acids. Trimming removed 5 bases at V and 4 bases at J, with 15 bases between. The CDR3 region is CASSPLGKRYEQYF. The CDR3 DNA sequence: TGTGCCAGCAGTCCCCTTGGGAAGCGGTACGAGCAGTACTTC.

This clone was observed a single time. The genes are TRBV19 and TRBJ1-2; 10 bases map to TRBD1. The CDR3 totals 14 residues. CDR1 is LNHDA, CDR2 SQIVND, per germline (reference sequence). With 4 bases clipped from V and 6 bases from J, the junction kept 5 bases outside the gene matches. The CDR3 nucleotides are TGTGCCAGTAGTAAATCGGGACAGGGGAATGGCTACACCTTC. Protein product: CASSKSGQGNGYTF.

The rearrangement links TRBV7-2 to TRBJ2-2, with D hard to call. Trimming took off 6 bases at V and 1 base at J, with 15 bases between the two ends. The germline V gene has CDR1 SGHTA and CDR2 FQGNSA. There are 16 residues in the CDR3. The CDR3 nucleotides read TGTGCCAGCAGTCGTAGAGAGACACTGAACACCGGGGAGCTGTTTTTT. Its protein is CASSRRETLNTGELFF.

The chain has TRBV30 and TRBJ1-5; D perhaps matches TRBD1 (5 bases). Looked up from germline, CDR1 is GTSNPN and CDR2 is SVGIG (reference sequence). V lost 4 bases to trimming and J lost 0 bases, with 10 bases between them. The CDR3 length is 14 residues. The CDR3 sequence is CAWNRGDSNQPQHF. For the CDR3, the DNA is TGTGCCTGGAATCGGGGGGATAGCAATCAGCCCCAGCATTTT.

V and J are TRBV7-9 and TRBJ1-1; TRBD1 might be the D (5 bases). Trimming cost V 11 bases and J 0 bases, with 10 bases left between them. Per germline, CDR1 SEHNR and CDR2 FQNEAQ (reference sequence). The CDR3 totals 12 residues. CDR3 protein: CAGADMNTEAFF. Written as DNA, the CDR3 is TGTGCCGGGGCCGACATGAACACTGAAGCTTTCTTT.

The V and J genes are TRBV27 and TRBJ2-7; D is possibly TRBD1 (5 bases). The ends were cut back, 4 bases at V and 5 bases at J, with 9 bases in the middle. Germline assignment: CDR1 MNHEY and CDR2 SMNVEV (reference sequence). This CDR3 comprises 12 residues. The chain's CDR3 is CASSSLGDEQYF. CDR3 coding DNA: TGTGCCAGCAGTTCTTTAGGGGACGAGCAGTACTTC.

V and J are TRBV27 and TRBJ2-7; D is possibly TRBD2 (6 bases). The CDR3 length is 14 residues. Trimming pared 4 bases from V and 0 bases from J, leaving 10 bases between. CDR1 is MNHEY and CDR2 is SMNVEV in the germline V gene (reference sequence). In nucleotides, the CDR3 is TGTGCCAGCAGTTACGCGGGAAGCTCCTACGAGCAGTACTTC. It encodes CASSYAGSSYEQYF.

This clone rates as medium-sized. CDR3 region: CASLGAEQYF. Written as DNA, the CDR3 is TGTGCCAGTTTAGGGGCCGAGCAGTACTTC. This rearrangement joins TRBV7-9 to TRBJ2-7; weak D call: TRBD1 (5 bases). Trimming left V 9 bases short and J 6 bases short, with 9 bases between. CDR3 length: 10 amino acids. The germline V gene encodes CDR1 SEHNR and CDR2 FQNEAQ (reference sequence).

The chain is built from TRBV9 and TRBJ2-7; perhaps TRBD2 as D (5 bases). V lost 0 bases, J lost 4 bases, and 5 bases lay in between. The germline V gene encodes CDR1 SGDLS and CDR2 YYNGEE. The CDR3 covers 12 residues. The CDR3 coding sequence is TGTGCCAGCAGCGTAGGCGGGTACGAGCAGTACTTC. Amino acids: CASSVGGYEQYF.

The genes are TRBV5-1 and TRBJ2-7; D is undetermined. The CDR3 loop spans 12 amino acids. Germline CDR1 and CDR2: SGHRS and YFSETQ. The V end lost 3 bases, the J end lost 0 bases, and 4 bases lay between the germline ends. The CDR3 sequence is CASSSSSYEQYF. CDR3 DNA sequence: TGCGCCAGCAGCTCGAGCTCCTACGAGCAGTACTTC.

The chain couples TRBV28 to TRBJ2-1; 7 bases align to TRBD2. From germline, CDR1 is MDHEN and CDR2 SYDVKM. J lost 0 bases, V lost 1 base, and 6 bases had no gene match. This CDR3 spans 17 amino acids. CDR3 in amino acids: CASSLYGRPISYNEQFF. In DNA form, the CDR3 reads TGTGCCAGCAGTTTATACGGGAGGCCCATCTCCTACAATGAGCAGTTCTTC.

The chain is built from TRBV7-2 and TRBJ2-3; D might be TRBD2 (7 bases). The CDR3 consists of 15 residues. V dropped 2 bases and J dropped 6 bases, with 15 bases sitting between them. Germline CDR1 reads SGHTA; CDR2 reads FQGNSA. CDR3 DNA sequence: TGTGCCAGCAGCTTACCGGGGGGCTTTACGGATACGCAGTATTTT. Residues: CASSLPGGFTDTQYF.

A few counts support this clone. The chain links TRBV6-5 to TRBJ2-2; 9 positions agree with TRBD1. The trim removed 8 bases at V and 5 bases at J, leaving 3 bases unmatched. Germline V gene lookup returns CDR1 MNHEY and CDR2 SVGAGI. CDR3 length: 13 residues. CDR3 protein: CASHRGLTGELFF. Written as DNA, the CDR3 is TGTGCCAGCCACAGGGGGCTAACCGGGGAGCTGTTTTTT.

This rearrangement joins TRBV19 to TRBJ2-7; weak D call: TRBD2 (6 bases). The CDR3 is made up of 15 amino acids. Trimming cost V 3 bases and J 3 bases, with 15 bases left between them. Looked up from germline, CDR1 is LNHDA and CDR2 is SQIVND (reference sequence). The CDR3 DNA reads as TGTGCCAGTAGTATTTTCGCGGGACTTGACTACGAGCAGTACTTC. Amino acids: CASSIFAGLDYEQYF.

The rearrangement links TRBV9 to TRBJ2-2; 8 nucleotides line up with TRBD1. J lost 0 bases, V lost 0 bases, and 4 bases had no gene match. Germline lookup yields CDR1 SGDLS and CDR2 YYNGEE. CDR3 length equals 17 residues. The CDR3 spells CASSVGQGTTNTGELFF. CDR3 DNA sequence: TGTGCCAGCAGCGTAGGACAGGGGACAACGAACACCGGGGAGCTGTTTTTT.

The V gene is TRBV5-4, the J gene TRBJ1-2, with D unresolved. V lost 0 bases and J 5 bases, leaving 14 bases between the germline ends. The CDR3 length is 15 residues. The V gene's germline CDR1 is SGHNT and CDR2 YYREEE (reference sequence). The CDR3 here is CASSLAKARPYGYTF. In DNA, the CDR3 is TGTGCCAGCAGCTTGGCGAAGGCGCGGCCATATGGCTACACCTTC.

The chain is built from TRBV7-2 and TRBJ2-7; D unresolved. CDR3 length: 13 residues. CDR1 and CDR2 from the germline V gene are SGHTA and FQGNSA. With 5 bases removed from V and 6 bases from J, the gap between germline ends came to 14 bases. The CDR3 sequence: CASSPGISSEQYF. The CDR3 nucleotides read TGTGCCAGCAGCCCCGGTATCTCGAGCGAGCAGTACTTC.

The chain links TRBV6-5 to TRBJ1-2; tentative D call: TRBD1 (5 bases). Between the trimmed V and J ends, which lost 3 bases and 8 bases, there was a span of 13 bases. The CDR3 runs to 13 residues. CDR1 is MNHEY, CDR2 SVGAGI, per germline. CDR3 sequence reads: CASSYGTGGGYTF. CDR3 nucleotides: TGTGCCAGCAGTTATGGCACAGGAGGGGGCTACACCTTC.

This rearrangement joins TRBV6-1 to TRBJ2-5; TRBD2 matches 13 bases. Trimming at V came to 8 bases and at J to 4 bases, leaving 7 bases not matched to a gene. The CDR3 has 15 amino acids. Germline V gene data show CDR1 as MNHNS and CDR2 as SASEGT. CDR3 DNA sequence: TGTGCCAGCCAAAGACTAGCGGGGGGTTCAGAGACCCAGTACTTC. Protein product: CASQRLAGGSETQYF.

V usage is TRBV29-1 and J usage is TRBJ2-7; 9 bases are shared with TRBD2. The V gene's germline CDR1 is SQVTM and CDR2 ANQGSEA. Trimming took 5 bases from V and 3 from J; bases not matched to a gene: 2. This CDR3 comprises 12 residues. Here the CDR3 reads CSVFSGSYEQYF. The CDR3, as DNA: TGCAGCGTTTTTAGCGGGAGCTACGAGCAGTACTTC.

V usage is TRBV7-3 and J usage is TRBJ1-5, with TRBD1 matching 9 bases. CDR1 SGHTA and CDR2 FQGTGA come from the germline V gene. The CDR3 has 15 amino acids. After removal of 5 bases from V and 5 bases from J, the junction contained 7 bases not matched to a gene. The CDR3 DNA follows: TGTGCCAGCAGCGTAGGCTGGGACAGGGATCAGCCCCAGCATTTT. As protein: CASSVGWDRDQPQHF.

The V gene is TRBV6-6, the J gene TRBJ1-4; possibly TRBD1 for D (5 bases). Trimming took off 1 base at V and 3 bases at J, with 9 bases between the two ends. The CDR3 totals 15 residues. The V gene's germline CDR1 is MNHNY and CDR2 SVGAGI (reference sequence). The CDR3 nucleotides read TGTGCCAGCAGTTACTTGCGGGGGGCTAATGAAAAACTGTTTTTT. Translated: CASSYLRGANEKLFF.

This clone appeared a few times. This chain uses TRBV19 with TRBJ2-5, with a weak D call TRBD1 (5 bases). The V gene lost 3 bases and the J gene lost 5 bases, with 10 bases spanning the gap. Germline lookup yields CDR1 LNHDA and CDR2 SQIVND (reference sequence). The CDR3 is 13 residues long. The CDR3 is CASSIWGEETQYF. Here the CDR3 DNA reads TGTGCCAGTAGTATCTGGGGCGAGGAGACCCAGTACTTC.

The chain couples TRBV12-5 to TRBJ2-5; D is perhaps TRBD1 (6 bases). The CDR3 runs to 14 residues. Trimming removed 2 bases at V and 5 bases at J, with 12 bases between. Per germline, CDR1 LGHNT and CDR2 FRNRAP. CDR3 bases: TGTGCTAGTGGTTTGACAGGGTACGTTGAGACCCAGTACTTC. Its translation is CASGLTGYVETQYF.

V usage is TRBV5-6 and J usage is TRBJ2-7; the D gene is possibly TRBD2 (6 bases). V was trimmed by 1 base and J by 4 bases, leaving 12 bases between them. The CDR3 totals 14 residues. Germline V gene data show CDR1 as SGHDT and CDR2 as YYEEEE. Here the CDR3 DNA reads TGTGCCAGCAGCTTGTGGAGGGCCGCGTACGAGCAGTACTTC. Its translation is CASSLWRAAYEQYF. The full variable domain, in which reference TRBV5-6 and TRBJ2-7 provide the parts outside the CDR3, is DAGVTQSPTHLIKTRGQQVTLRCSPKSGHDTVSWYQQALGQGPQFIFQYYEEEERQRGNFPDRFSGHQFPNYSSELNVNALLLGDSALYLCASSLWRAAYEQYFGPGTRLTVT.

The rearrangement links TRBV5-6 to TRBJ2-7, with 8 nucleotides matching TRBD2. Germline CDR1 and CDR2: SGHDT and YYEEEE. The CDR3 covers 17 residues. The trim removed 1 base at V and 6 bases at J, leaving 15 bases unmatched. The CDR3 sequence: CASSLRLLREAGSEQYF. In DNA form, the CDR3 reads TGTGCCAGCAGCTTGAGATTATTGCGGGAGGCAGGGAGCGAGCAGTACTTC.

The J gene is TRBJ1-2, the V gene TRBV18; tentatively, D is TRBD1 (6 bases). The CDR3 has 15 residues. The germline CDR1 and CDR2 sequences are KGHSH and LQKENI. V shed 6 bases and J shed 4 bases, with 18 bases lying between them. The CDR3 protein is CASSTSGGAGYGYTF. In DNA, the CDR3 is TGTGCCAGCTCCACGAGCGGGGGCGCAGGCTATGGCTACACCTTC.

The gene calls are TRBV7-2 and TRBJ1-1; D is possibly TRBD1 (5 bases). The ends were cut back, 0 bases at V and 0 bases at J, with 14 bases in the middle. The germline V gene encodes CDR1 SGHTA and CDR2 FQGNSA. The CDR3 contains 17 residues. The CDR3: CASSLAKAWGVNTEAFF. Written as DNA, the CDR3 is TGTGCCAGCAGCTTAGCGAAGGCCTGGGGGGTGAACACTGAAGCTTTCTTT.

V usage is TRBV12-5 and J usage is TRBJ2-1; D is possibly TRBD1 (6 bases). CDR3 length: 17 amino acids. Germline V gives CDR1 LGHNT, CDR2 FRNRAP. V was cut by 0 bases and J by 6 bases, with 18 bases left in between. The CDR3 coding sequence is TGTGCTAGTGGTTTGGTAGTGGGCAGGGGCCGCTCCAATGAGCAGTTCTTC. Encoded protein: CASGLVVGRGRSNEQFF.